Listed below are T cell receptor beta chains from one sample, sequenced in a study of breast tumors, draining lymph nodes, adjacent tissues. TCRdb independently ran MiXCR on the multiplex PCR reads; one entry per CDR3 protein. The sample consists of approximately 63,000 distinct CDR3 sequences, approximately 62% of them appearing once. The sample was breast tumor tissue. The origin of the receptors is a female donor with breast cancer. Some clones in this sample may be carry-over from other donors' samples. Both conserved end residues are part of each CDR3. Each record gives: CDR3 length, J gene, clone size, V gene, D gene, CDR3 protein, CDR3 DNA. The D gene is left open where the match is weak. Rows may omit the clone size; those that give it use once, few, many or a size class.

15 | TRBJ2-6 | many | TRBV6-2/TRBV6-3 | . | CASSHVLSGANVLTF | TGTGCCAGCAGTCACGTGCTCTCTGGGGCCAACGTCCTGACTTTC
15 | TRBJ2-7 | . | TRBV5-6 | . | CASSSLGGGSYEQYF | TGTGCCAGCAGCTCGCTAGGGGGGGGGAGCTACGAGCAGTACTTC
14 | TRBJ2-5 | . | TRBV7-9 | . | CASSLAGTSGAQYF | TGTGCCAGCAGCTTAGCGGGGACCTCAGGGGCCCAGTACTTC
14 | TRBJ1-6 | . | TRBV7-9 | . | CASSLAYGGSPLHF | TGTGCCAGCAGCTTAGCGTATGGGGGTTCACCCCTCCACTTT
13 | TRBJ2-3 | . | TRBV24-1 | . | CATSDSTPDTQYF | TGTGCTACCAGTGATTCGACCCCAGATACGCAGTATTTT
12 | TRBJ1-2 | . | TRBV2 | . | CASSRDVGGYTF | TGTGCCAGCAGTAGGGACGTCGGTGGCTACACCTTC
20 | TRBJ2-7 | . | TRBV7-2 | . | CASSLNLQDREGLPPCEQYF | TGTGCCAGCAGCTTAAATCTCCAGGACAGAGAGGGACTACCTCCCTGCGAGCAGTACTTC
16 | TRBJ2-3 | few | TRBV7-3 | TRBD2 | CASSPQTSGRTDTQYF | TGTGCCAGCAGCCCTCAGACTAGCGGGAGAACAGATACGCAGTATTTT
14 | TRBJ2-5 | many | TRBV5-8 | . | CASSFGDYQETQYF | TGTGCCAGCAGCTTCGGGGACTACCAAGAGACCCAGTACTTC
15 | TRBJ1-2 | many | TRBV30 | . | CAWSVRPEGYGGYTF | TGTGCCTGGAGTGTACGTCCCGAGGGTTACGGTGGCTACACCTTC
14 | TRBJ2-1 | many | TRBV12-3/TRBV12-4 | TRBD2 | CASGGLAENNEQFF | TGTGCCAGCGGGGGACTAGCGGAAAACAATGAGCAGTTCTTC
14 | TRBJ1-5 | many | TRBV19 | . | CASRWQGWQQPQHF | TGTGCCAGTAGATGGCAGGGCTGGCAGCAGCCCCAGCATTTT
18 | TRBJ2-5 | . | TRBV20-1 | TRBD1 | CSARDSAGTGGNQETQYF | TGCAGTGCTAGAGATTCGGCCGGGACAGGGGGCAACCAAGAGACCCAGTACTTC
14 | TRBJ1-3 | . | TRBV6-6 | TRBD1 | CASSRPGQGNTIYF | TGTGCCAGCAGTAGACCGGGACAGGGGAACACCATATATTTT
15 | TRBJ2-5 | . | TRBV15 | TRBD2 | CATSRAGGVQETQYF | TGTGCCACCAGCAGAGCGGGGGGGGTCCAAGAGACCCAGTACTTC
16 | TRBJ2-3 | . | TRBV5-1 | TRBD1 | CASSPQGQTSTDTQYF | TGCGCCAGCAGCCCCCAGGGACAGACTAGCACAGATACGCAGTATTTT
13 | TRBJ2-7 | . | TRBV4-1 | . | CASSQALATDQYF | TGCGCCAGCAGCCAAGCTCTAGCCACGGATCAGTACTTC
14 | TRBJ1-4 | once | TRBV12-3/TRBV12-4 | TRBD1 | CASSLQGGDEKLFF | TGTGCCAGCAGTTTACAGGGGGGAGATGAAAAACTGTTTTTT
14 | TRBJ2-5 | . | TRBV5-4 | . | CASSFRDTQETQYF | TGTGCCAGCAGCTTCAGGGATACCCAAGAGACCCAGTACTTC
14 | TRBJ1-5 | many | TRBV28 | . | CASRRFYSNQPQHF | TGTGCCAGCCGGAGATTTTATAGCAATCAGCCCCAGCATTTT
12 | TRBJ2-3 | . | TRBV29-1 | TRBD2 | CSVGTSVDTQYF | TGCAGCGTTGGGACTAGCGTAGATACGCAGTATTTT
15 | TRBJ2-7 | many | TRBV2 | . | CASSGDRNLAVAKYF | TGTGCCAGCAGTGGCGACAGAAACTTAGCAGTTGCGAAGTACTTC
14 | TRBJ2-3 | . | TRBV9 | TRBD1 | CASSETGGQDTQYF | TGTGCCAGCAGCGAGACAGGGGGCCAAGATACGCAGTATTTT
14 | TRBJ1-4 | many | TRBV19 | . | CASSMGRGDEKLFF | TGTGCCAGTAGTATGGGCAGGGGAGATGAAAAACTGTTTTTT
14 | TRBJ1-6 | once | TRBV7-2 | TRBD1 | CASRSTGTASPLHF | TGTGCCAGCAGGTCGACCGGGACAGCTTCACCCCTCCACTTT
14 | TRBJ2-7 | many | TRBV27 | . | CASSSGGPSYEQYF | TGTGCCAGCAGTTCGGGGGGCCCCTCCTACGAGCAGTACTTC
15 | TRBJ2-2 | . | TRBV7-3 | TRBD2 | CASSLLAGGVGELFF | TGTGCCAGCAGCCTTCTAGCGGGAGGCGTCGGGGAGCTGTTTTTT
13 | TRBJ2-1 | many | TRBV30 | . | CAWSVRARLEQFF | TGTGCCTGGAGTGTCCGGGCACGTCTTGAGCAGTTCTTC
14 | TRBJ1-2 | many | TRBV3-1 | TRBD1 | CASSPRDRARGYTF | TGTGCCAGCAGCCCCCGGGACAGGGCCCGTGGCTACACCTTC
14 | TRBJ1-4 | . | TRBV7-2 | TRBD1 | CASSSGQGGEKLFF | TGTGCCAGCAGCTCGGGACAGGGAGGTGAAAAACTGTTTTTT
12 | TRBJ2-5 | . | TRBV5-6 | . | CASNGDQETQYF | TGTGCCAGCAATGGGGACCAAGAGACCCAGTACTTC
11 | TRBJ2-3 | . | TRBV5-1 | . | CASTGGDTQYF | TGCGCCAGCACCGGCGGCGATACGCAGTATTTT
17 | TRBJ1-3 | many | TRBV28 | . | CASRLRGEAYSGNTIYF | TGTGCCAGCAGACTTCGCGGGGAGGCCTACTCTGGAAACACCATATATTTT
16 | TRBJ2-7 | . | TRBV15 | . | CATSRGVGTGAFEQCF | .
16 | TRBJ2-5 | . | TRBV2 | TRBD2 | CASVEGGGKYQETQYF | TGTGCCAGCGTTGAAGGCGGGGGAAAGTACCAAGAGACCCAGTACTTC
14 | TRBJ2-2 | many | TRBV9 | . | CASGRLGATGELFF | TGTGCCAGCGGCAGGCTGGGAGCCACCGGGGAGCTGTTTTTT
14 | TRBJ2-5 | many | TRBV20-1 | . | CSAPGQGLQETQYF | TGCAGTGCTCCGGGACAAGGCCTCCAAGAGACCCAGTACTTC
15 | TRBJ1-6 | . | TRBV7-6 | . | CASSLGNTNNSPLHF | TGTGCCAGCAGCTTAGGCAACACAAATAATTCACCCCTCCACTTT
13 | TRBJ1-5 | many | TRBV11-2 | . | CASSLDRNQPQHF | TGTGCCAGCAGCTTAGATCGCAATCAGCCCCAGCATTTT
18 | TRBJ2-3 | . | TRBV5-1 | TRBD2 | CASSGVASGGAPTDTQYF | TGCGCCAGCAGCGGGGTGGCTAGCGGGGGGGCCCCCACAGATACGCAGTATTTT
11 | TRBJ1-2 | many | TRBV12-3/TRBV12-4 | . | CASSTGYGYTF | TGTGCCAGCAGCACCGGCTATGGCTACACCTTC
15 | TRBJ1-6 | . | TRBV2 | TRBD1 | CASKPQGVRRSPLHF | TGTGCCAGCAAGCCTCAGGGGGTGCGAAGATCACCCCTCCACTTT
14 | TRBJ1-6 | many | TRBV6-6 | . | CASSYSSYNSPLHF | TGTGCCAGCAGTTACAGCTCCTATAATTCACCCCTCCACTTT
13 | TRBJ1-1 | many | TRBV18 | . | CASSPSLNTEAFF | TGTGCCAGCTCACCCTCCCTGAACACTGAAGCTTTCTTT
16 | TRBJ2-7 | many | TRBV20-1 | TRBD2 | CSARPVAGASSYEQYF | TGCAGTGCTAGACCGGTAGCGGGGGCAAGCTCCTACGAGCAGTACTTC
13 | TRBJ1-5 | . | TRBV5-1 | . | CASSRDYGETQHF | TGCGCCAGCAGCAGGGACTACGGGGAGACCCAGCATTTT
14 | TRBJ2-5 | . | TRBV20-1 | TRBD1 | CSARDGTGLKTQYF | TGCAGTGCTAGAGATGGGACAGGGTTAAAGACCCAGTACTTC
13 | TRBJ2-5 | many | TRBV6-1 | . | CASSGTFQETQYF | TGTGCCAGCAGTGGAACGTTCCAAGAGACCCAGTACTTC
18 | TRBJ1-5 | many | TRBV19 | TRBD1 | CASSKARAGGNSNQPQHF | TGTGCCAGTAGTAAAGCCCGAGCAGGGGGGAATAGCAATCAGCCCCAGCATTTT
16 | TRBJ2-7 | many | TRBV6-6 | . | CASSYSGPPGSYEQYF | TGTGCCAGCAGTTACTCGGGACCTCCCGGTTCCTACGAGCAGTACTTC
16 | TRBJ2-7 | . | TRBV15 | . | CATSREGGVAAYEQYF | TGTGCCACCAGCAGAGAGGGCGGGGTCGCCGCCTACGAGCAGTACTTC
15 | TRBJ2-7 | . | TRBV9 | TRBD2 | CASSVGEGTSDEQYF | TGTGCCAGCAGCGTAGGGGAGGGGACTAGCGACGAGCAGTACTTC
15 | TRBJ1-2 | many | TRBV25-1 | . | CASSARGWQGSGYTF | TGTGCCAGCAGTGCTAGAGGATGGCAGGGAAGTGGCTACACCTTC
14 | TRBJ2-7 | . | TRBV20-1 | . | CSARLETYLYEQYF | TGCAGTGCTAGACTTGAAACATACCTCTACGAGCAGTACTTC
15 | TRBJ2-3 | . | TRBV12-3/TRBV12-4 | . | CASSLDGTSTDTQYF | TGTGCCAGCAGTTTAGACGGGACTAGCACAGATACGCAGTATTTT
15 | TRBJ2-4 | . | TRBV5-8 | TRBD1 | CASSKTGGGGGIQYF | TGTGCCAGCAGCAAGACAGGGGGCGGCGGGGGCATTCAGTACTTC
17 | TRBJ2-7 | many | TRBV12-3/TRBV12-4 | TRBD2 | CASTYGGGTSGFYEQYF | TGTGCCAGCACCTACGGGGGGGGGACTAGCGGGTTCTACGAGCAGTACTTC
15 | TRBJ2-5 | . | TRBV11-2 | TRBD1 | CASSAGTGAQETQYF | TGTGCCAGCAGCGCCGGGACAGGGGCACAAGAGACCCAGTACTTC
14 | TRBJ2-7 | few | TRBV20-1 | TRBD1 | CSARGDRGRNEQYF | TGCAGTGCTAGAGGGGACAGGGGGAGAAACGAGCAGTACTTC
13 | TRBJ2-7 | . | TRBV5-6 | . | CASSLQGPYEQYF | TGTGCCAGCAGCTTGCAGGGGCCCTACGAGCAGTACTTC